The next 18 T cell receptor beta chains were all read from a single sample in a study of T cell changes during pregnancy in multiple sclerosis. The method was immunoSEQ multiplex PCR; TCRdb's version includes in-frame clones alone and lacks a portion of them. The repertoire has approximately 85,000 clones, roughly nine tenths of them found once; the top ten carry roughly 2.5%. The sequencing used peripheral blood, collected in the first trimester of pregnancy. The source is a female donor with multiple sclerosis, enrolled in a pregnancy study.

The chain couples TRBV27 to TRBJ1-2; D is perhaps TRBD1 (6 bases). The germline V gene has CDR1 MNHEY and CDR2 SMNVEV (reference sequence). V was shortened by 2 bases and J by 8 bases, with 15 bases between the two germline ends. This CDR3 spans 14 amino acids. CDR3 sequence (DNA): TGTGCCAGCAGTTTACGGCAGGGGTCGGACGGCTACACCTTC. Translation: CASSLRQGSDGYTF.

V gene TRBV7-2 combines with J gene TRBJ2-1; 13 nucleotides agree with TRBD2. The CDR3 runs 15 residues. The germline CDR1 and CDR2 sequences are SGHTA and FQGNSA. V was pared by 1 base and J by 6 bases, with 0 bases of the junction left unmatched. CDR3 amino acids: CASSLGTSGGNEQFF. The CDR3 DNA sequence: TGTGCCAGCAGCTTAGGGACTAGCGGGGGCAATGAGCAGTTCTTC. The entire variable domain, with the rest obtained from reference TRBV7-2 and TRBJ2-1, is as follows: GAGVSQSPSNKVTEKGKDVELRCDPISGHTALYWYRQSLGQGLEFLIYFQGNSAPDKSGLPSDRFSAERTGGSVSTLTIQRTQQEDSAVYLCASSLGTSGGNEQFFGPGTRLTVL.

CDR3 sequence reads: CASSLGTSGLEETQYF. The CDR3 coding sequence is TGTGCCAGCAGCCTCGGGACTAGCGGATTGGAAGAGACCCAGTACTTC. This chain uses TRBV5-4 with TRBJ2-5, with 11 bases identical to TRBD2. CDR3 length: 16 amino acids. Trimming removed 4 bases from V and 3 bases from J; junction bases left unmatched: 8. CDR1 is SGHNT and CDR2 is YYREEE in the germline V gene (reference sequence).

This chain connects TRBV28 to TRBJ2-1; D may be TRBD1 (5 bases). Per the germline V gene, CDR1 is MDHEN and CDR2 is SYDVKM. V dropped 1 base and J dropped 7 bases, with 5 bases sitting between them. This CDR3 is 12 amino acids long. The CDR3 bases are TGTGCCAGCAGTTTATACAGGAATGAGCAGTTCTTC. As protein: CASSLYRNEQFF.

V usage is TRBV19 and J usage is TRBJ1-1; D not certain. Trimming left V 0 bases short and J 3 bases short, with 14 bases between. CDR3 length equals 16 residues. The germline CDR1 and CDR2 sequences are LNHDA and SQIVND (reference sequence). CDR3 sequence reads: CASSIDFIGIYTEAFF. CDR3 DNA: TGTGCCAGTAGTATAGACTTCATCGGTATTTACACTGAAGCTTTCTTT.

The table lists this clone with a few counts. V gene TRBV9 combines with J gene TRBJ2-5; tentative D call: TRBD2 (6 bases). Germline loops: CDR1 SGDLS, CDR2 YYNGEE. The CDR3 runs 14 residues. V was shortened by 0 bases and J by 4 bases, with 10 bases between the two germline ends. This chain's CDR3 is CASSVGPGVETQYF. CDR3 in DNA: TGTGCCAGCAGCGTAGGACCGGGGGTAGAGACCCAGTACTTC.

The chain is built from TRBV9 and TRBJ1-5; TRBD1 might be the D (5 bases). The CDR3 is made up of 16 amino acids. Germline V gene sequence: CDR1 SGDLS, CDR2 YYNGEE. Trimming removed 0 bases from V and 0 bases from J, with 10 bases in between. Here the CDR3 reads CASSVDDSYSNQPQHF. The CDR3 DNA is TGTGCCAGCAGCGTAGACGACAGCTATAGCAATCAGCCCCAGCATTTT. Looking up the rest from reference TRBV9 and TRBJ1-5 gives the full variable domain: DSGVTQTPKHLITATGQRVTLRCSPRSGDLSVYWYQQSLDQGLQFLIQYYNGEERAKGNILERFSAQQFPDLHSELNLSSLELGDSALYFCASSVDDSYSNQPQHFGDGTRLSIL.

This rearrangement joins TRBV7-9 to TRBJ2-2, with 13 bases aligning to TRBD2. CDR3 length equals 17 residues. Germline lookup yields CDR1 SEHNR and CDR2 FQNEAQ (reference sequence). J lost 3 bases, V lost 3 bases, and 4 bases had no gene match. The CDR3 bases are TGTGCCAGCAGCTTTTTGACTAGCGGGAGGCACACCGGGGAGCTGTTTTTT. Its translation is CASSFLTSGRHTGELFF.

The genes are TRBV7-6 and TRBJ2-4, with 8 bases fitting TRBD2. This CDR3 region has 20 residues. CDR1 and CDR2 (germline): SGHVS, FNYEAQ. The J segment lost 0 bases and the V segment lost 1 base, leaving 14 bases of the junction unmatched. The CDR3 region is CASSLVGRLASLRAKNIQYF. The DNA of the CDR3 is TGTGCCAGCAGCTTAGTCGGTCGACTAGCGAGCCTAAGAGCCAAAAACATTCAGTACTTC.

This chain uses TRBV28 with TRBJ2-7, with 7 bases aligning to TRBD1. V lost 2 bases and J lost 2; bases outside the gene matches: 12. This CDR3 spans 17 amino acids. From germline, CDR1 is MDHEN and CDR2 SYDVKM. CDR3 nucleotide sequence: TGTGCCAGCAGTTTACGGGACAGCACGCTAGCCACCTACGAGCAGTACTTC. Translated, it gives CASSLRDSTLATYEQYF.

Only one count was recorded for this clone. The chain employs TRBV6-1 and TRBJ2-5; 11 bases are shared with TRBD2. Germline CDR1 reads MNHNS; CDR2 reads SASEGT. CDR3 length: 15 amino acids. V trimming: 3 bases; J trimming: 5 bases; junction bases outside the gene matches: 5. In DNA, the CDR3 is TGTGCCAGCAGTGACTTAGCGGGGGGGAGGGAGACCCAGTACTTC. It yields the protein CASSDLAGGRETQYF.

The chain has TRBV7-9 and TRBJ2-2, with D possibly being TRBD1 (6 bases). Trimming left V 8 bases short and J 7 bases short, with 17 bases between. The CDR3 consists of 14 residues. Germline V gene sequence: CDR1 SEHNR, CDR2 FQNEAQ (reference sequence). The CDR3 coding sequence is TGTGCCAGCCTTCGGCAGGGGCAGGTCGGGGAGCTGTTTTTT. Residues: CASLRQGQVGELFF.

This clone appeared a single time. J is TRBJ1-4 and V is TRBV7-7, with 7 bases identical to TRBD1. This CDR3 region has 21 residues. With V trimmed by 5 bases and J by 7 bases, 28 bases remained unmatched. Germline CDR1 and CDR2: SSHAT and FNYEAQ (reference sequence). The CDR3 reads CASSPTNRGPNRGFSTEKLFF. The CDR3 bases are TGTGCCAGCAGCCCTACCAACCGGGGTCCCAACAGGGGCTTTTCTACTGAAAAACTGTTTTTT.

The CDR3 DNA reads TGTGCCAGTAGGACACAGGGGACAGCTAGTGGCTACACCTTC. Translating it yields CASRTQGTASGYTF. This chain links TRBV19 with TRBJ1-2, with 7 bases that match TRBD1. Germline CDR1 LNHDA, CDR2 SQIVND (reference sequence). With 6 bases clipped from V and 7 bases from J, the junction kept 11 bases outside the gene matches. The CDR3 spans 14 residues.

The CDR3 protein is CASSVATSYNEQFF. As DNA, the CDR3 is TGTGCCAGCAGCGTAGCTACCTCCTACAATGAGCAGTTCTTC. The chain combines TRBV9 with TRBJ2-1, with D uncertain. Trimming left V 0 bases short and J 0 bases short, with 4 bases between. The CDR3 runs to 14 residues. Per the germline V gene, CDR1 is SGDLS and CDR2 is YYNGEE.

This clone was detected a few times. This chain links TRBV6-5 with TRBJ1-3, with D unresolved. This CDR3 region has 14 residues. Germline CDR1 and CDR2: MNHEY and SVGAGI. V lost 2 bases and J 1 base, leaving 6 bases between the germline ends. The CDR3 sequence is CASSYATSGNTIYF. CDR3 coding DNA: TGTGCCAGCAGTTACGCAACTTCTGGAAACACCATATATTTT.

The gene calls are TRBV30 and TRBJ2-2; D possibly corresponds to TRBD1 (5 bases). Trimming shortened V by 1 base and J by 6 bases, and 9 bases separated the two germline ends. Germline lookup yields CDR1 GTSNPN and CDR2 SVGIG (reference sequence). The CDR3 contains 13 residues. The CDR3 nucleotides are TGTGCCTGGAGTGAGGGGCGGCCCGGGGAGCTGTTTTTT. Protein product: CAWSEGRPGELFF.

This chain links TRBV7-2 with TRBJ1-1; D ambiguous. The CDR3 is made up of 13 amino acids. In germline, CDR1 is SGHTA, CDR2 FQGNSA. Trimming removed 3 bases at V and 0 bases at J, with 5 bases between. CDR3 residues: CASSLGMNTEAFF. DNA for the CDR3: TGTGCCAGCAGCTTGGGCATGAACACTGAAGCTTTCTTT.